The T cell receptor beta chain under discussion was sequenced for a study of shared clonotypes between healthy human individuals. Each subset's genomic DNA was split evenly across several immunoSEQ plates. Some clones are missing from TCRdb's copy, which holds only in-frame ones; the method was immunoSEQ multiplex PCR. The sample gives 2 million to 2.5 million clones, under 95% of which show up once; approximately 0.37% is in the top ten. Details on this clone: Its antigen is still unknown.

Study observations and caveats: The study found about 5% of naive CD4 clonotypes shared across several donors. On the whole, naive subsets had larger estimated richness than memory subsets had.

The germline V gene has CDR1 MNHEY and CDR2 SVGAGI. This CDR3 contains 15 residues. Trimming took 6 bases from V and 0 from J; bases not matched to a gene: 7. Sequencing used naive CD4+ T cells from PBMCs. Subset reported: CD45RA+ positively selected. The TCR was taken from a man aged 18-30 years in good health. Some clones in this sample may be carry-over from other donors' samples. The chain combines TRBV6-5 with TRBJ2-7, with 8 bases fitting TRBD1. CDR3 DNA: TGTGCCAGCAGCGACAGGGGTTCTAGCTCCTACGAGCAGTACTTC. It is translated as CASSDRGSSSYEQYF.